The 31 T cell receptor beta chains presented below share a single source sample, sequenced in a study of T cell clonality in common variable immunodeficiency. Sequencing used immunoSEQ multiplex PCR; TCRdb keeps in-frame clones, though not all of them. Recorded here are some 40,000 clones, none singletons. Sequencing used peripheral blood mononuclear cells. The source of these receptors is a person aged 18 to 75 in good health.

This clone was recorded at least ten times. The observed sequence ends 3 residues before the CDR3 terminus, with the missing tail filled in from the germline J gene. V and J are TRBV29-1 and TRBJ2-5; D remains unclear. Trimming took 6 bases from V and 1 from J, leaving 12 bases between them. CDR1 and CDR2 (germline): SQVTM, ANQGSEA. The CDR3 contains 13 residues. Incomplete CDR3 DNA: TGCAGCGTCATTTGGTGGGCCCAAGAGACC. Its protein is CSVIWWAQET. The complete CDR3 reads CSVIWWAQETQYF.

The sample holds many counts of this clone. The CDR3 end is not reached by the read, which stops 3 residues before it; the germline J gene fills it in. V usage is TRBV6-2 or TRBV6-3 and J usage is TRBJ1-2; a weak D match, TRBD1 (6 bases). This CDR3 contains 15 residues. Germline CDR1 and CDR2: MNHEY and SVGEGT. The V end was cut by 5 bases, the J end by 2 bases, with 15 bases between. Partial CDR3 DNA: TGTGCCAGCAGTGACTACAGGGTAAGGAACTATGGC. This sequence encodes CASSDYRVRNYG. The complete CDR3 sequence is CASSDYRVRNYGYTF.

This clone showed up many times. The read gets to within 3 residues of the CDR3 end, and the germline J gene fills in the rest. The V gene is TRBV18, the J gene TRBJ2-5; D gene unclear. CDR1 and CDR2 from the germline V gene are KGHSH and LQKENI. CDR3 size: 11 residues. Between the trimmed V and J ends, which lost 6 bases and 1 base, there was a span of 3 bases. CDR3 DNA (partial): TGTGCCAGCTCCCTCCAAGAGACC. Protein sequence: CASSLQET. The complete CDR3 protein is CASSLQETQYF.

There are many counts of this clone. The read ends 3 residues shy of where the CDR3 ends; the end is completed using the germline J gene. This rearrangement joins TRBV10-3 to TRBJ2-7; D call uncertain. The CDR3 extends over 14 amino acids. With 1 base removed from V and 2 bases from J, the gap between germline ends came to 9 bases. Germline V CDR1 and CDR2: ENHRY, SYGVKD. The DNA read from the CDR3 is TGTGCCATCAGTGAGTTACAGAAAACCTACGAG. Its translation: CAISELQKTYE. The complete CDR3 reads CAISELQKTYEQYF.

Many counts were recorded for this clone. The read comes to an end 3 residues before the CDR3 does, leaving the germline J gene to fill in the end. The V gene is TRBV7-9, the J gene TRBJ2-7, with TRBD2 identical over 12 bases. Germline loops: CDR1 SEHNR, CDR2 FQNEAQ (reference sequence). The J segment lost 2 bases and the V segment lost 3 bases, leaving 2 bases of the junction unmatched. This CDR3 contains 15 residues. Incomplete CDR3 DNA: TGTGCCAGCAGCTTCGGACTAGCGGGACCCTACGAG. Its translation is CASSFGLAGPYE. The CDR3 reads in full as CASSFGLAGPYEQYF.

This clone appeared many times. The CDR3 goes on 3 residues after the read ends, and that part is filled in from the germline J gene. The rearrangement uses TRBV10-3 and TRBJ1-2, with 11 nucleotides matching TRBD1. The length of the CDR3 is 12 residues. The V gene's germline CDR1 is ENHRY and CDR2 SYGVKD. V trimming: 10 bases; J trimming: 4 bases; junction bases outside the gene matches: 2. The CDR3 reads CATGTGGYGYTF. Incomplete CDR3 DNA: TGTGCCACGGGGACAGGGGGCTATGGC.

This clone was seen many times. With the read ending 3 residues before the CDR3 end, the germline J gene is used to fill in that end. This rearrangement joins TRBV6-2 or TRBV6-3 to TRBJ1-2; 7 bases match TRBD1. Germline CDR1 MNHEY, CDR2 SVGEGT. V lost 7 bases, J lost 4 bases, and 9 bases stayed unmatched. This CDR3 has 14 residues. CDR3 bases read: TGTGCCAGCACCTACCACAGGGGCGCCTATGGC. The encoded protein is CASTYHRGAYG. The complete CDR3 reads CASTYHRGAYGYTF.

This clone was counted at least ten times. The DNA ends 3 residues before the CDR3 does, and the rest of the CDR3 is filled in from the germline J gene. The chain links TRBV20-1 to TRBJ2-7, with D possibly TRBD2 on 6 matching bases. The CDR3 contains 14 residues. Germline-derived CDR1 and CDR2 are DFQATT and SNEGSKA (reference sequence). V was clipped by 6 bases and J by 1 base, with 16 bases between them. The CDR3: CSALAELTSYEQYF. The DNA read from the CDR3 is TGCAGTGCCTTAGCGGAGCTAACTTCCTACGAG.

This clone was observed at least ten times. The missing CDR3 end, 3 residues past where the read stops, is filled in from the germline J gene. The J gene is TRBJ1-4, the V gene TRBV4-1; D unresolved. The CDR3 runs 16 residues. V was shortened by 3 bases and J by 7 bases, with 18 bases between the two germline ends. Per germline, CDR1 MGHRA and CDR2 YSYEKL. The DNA read from the CDR3 is TGCGCCAGCAGCCACAACAATGTGGAGGGTGGTGAAAAA. Amino acid sequence: CASSHNNVEGGEK. The entire CDR3 reads CASSHNNVEGGEKLFF.

This clone was recorded many times. The DNA ends 3 residues before the CDR3 does, and the rest of the CDR3 is filled in from the germline J gene. The chain carries TRBV7-3 and TRBJ2-1, with TRBD2 as a possible D gene (6 bases). The CDR3 covers 15 residues. V shed 1 base and J shed 6 bases, with 13 bases lying between them. Germline CDR1 SGHTA, CDR2 FQGTGA. CDR3 amino acids: CASSLIRAGSNEQFF. The DNA read from the CDR3 is TGTGCCAGCAGCTTAATACGAGCGGGTAGCAATGAG. The full variable domain, rest sourced from reference TRBV7-3 and TRBJ2-1, is GAGVSQTPSNKVTEKGKYVELRCDPISGHTALYWYRQSLGQGPEFLIYFQGTGAADDSGLPNDRFFAVRPEGSVSTLKIQRTERGDSAVYLCASSLIRAGSNEQFFGPGTRLTVL.

This clone was found many times. The CDR3 DNA, read in part, is TGCAGTGCTAGGTTCGAGGGGGCGGGTGGC. Residues: CSARFEGAGG. The CDR3, in full, reads CSARFEGAGGYTF. J is TRBJ1-2 and V is TRBV20-1; TRBD1 aligns across 7 bases. Coverage ceases 3 residues before the CDR3 finishes, and the germline J gene fills in the end. V lost 3 bases, J lost 7 bases, and 8 bases stayed unmatched. This CDR3 comprises 13 residues. Germline lookup yields CDR1 DFQATT and CDR2 SNEGSKA (reference sequence).

This clone was recorded at least ten times. The read ends 3 residues shy of where the CDR3 ends; the end is completed using the germline J gene. The chain uses TRBV20-1 and TRBJ2-7, with D maybe TRBD1 (5 bases). V was shortened by 4 bases and J by 3 bases, with 19 bases between the two germline ends. Germline values: CDR1 DFQATT, CDR2 SNEGSKA (reference sequence). This CDR3 has 15 amino acids. The CDR3 reads CSATRAPITLYEQYF. Incomplete CDR3 DNA: TGCAGTGCTACCAGGGCCCCCATAACCCTCTACGAG.

Ten or more counts support this clone. Coverage ceases 3 residues before the CDR3 finishes, and the germline J gene fills in the end. V usage is TRBV5-6 and J usage is TRBJ2-2, with D uncertain. The CDR3 has 15 residues. With 1 base removed from V and 8 bases from J, the gap between germline ends came to 15 bases. CDR1 is SGHDT, CDR2 YYEEEE, per germline. The CDR3 DNA, read in part, is TGTGCCAGCAGCTTGTCGGTTGGGCGAGAGGGGGAG. Translated: CASSLSVGREGE. The full CDR3 sequence reads CASSLSVGREGELFF.

This clone came up many times. The read terminates 3 residues ahead of where the CDR3 ends, so the germline J gene completes it. The chain is built from TRBV5-5 and TRBJ1-1; weak D call: TRBD1 (6 bases). The germline gives CDR1 SGHKS, CDR2 YYEKEE (reference sequence). Trimming removed 3 bases at V and 3 bases at J, with 12 bases between. This CDR3 region has 14 residues. CDR3 DNA (partial): TGTGCCAGCAGCTGGGGGCTAGGGGACACTGAA. Protein: CASSWGLGDTE. The whole CDR3 protein reads CASSWGLGDTEAFF.

This clone was counted many times. The sequenced fragment ends 3 residues before the CDR3 boundary, so the rest is inferred from the germline J gene. The chain combines TRBV11-2 with TRBJ2-1; the D gene is possibly TRBD2 (6 bases). Germline assignment: CDR1 SGHAT and CDR2 FQNNGV. V was cut by 6 bases and J by 5 bases, with 17 bases left in between. The CDR3 spans 15 residues. CDR3 region: CASSRRDWPNNEQFF. Incomplete CDR3 DNA: TGTGCCAGCAGTCGGCGGGACTGGCCAAACAATGAG.

The table lists this clone with many counts. Read data end 3 residues before the CDR3 end; the end is taken from the germline J gene. The V gene is TRBV11-2, the J gene TRBJ2-7, with D possibly being TRBD2 (6 bases). V was pared by 4 bases and J by 5 bases, with 18 bases between. This CDR3 contains 15 residues. The germline gives CDR1 SGHAT, CDR2 FQNNGV. The CDR3 loop is CASSSGGRGMNEQYF. Partial CDR3 DNA: TGTGCCAGCAGCTCGGGCGGGCGGGGTATGAACGAG. Filled out from reference TRBV11-2 and TRBJ2-7, the complete variable domain reads EAGVAQSPRYKIIEKRQSVAFWCNPISGHATLYWYQQILGQGPKLLIQFQNNGVVDDSQLPKDRFSAERLKGVDSTLKIQPAKLEDSAVYLCASSSGGRGMNEQYFGPGTRLTVT.

In the case of this clone: The CDR3 end lies 3 residues beyond the end of the read and is filled in from the germline J gene. This chain joins TRBV11-1 and TRBJ2-7, with a tentative D call TRBD1 (7 bases). Germline CDR1 is SGHAT and CDR2 is FQDESV (reference sequence). V gave up 2 bases and J gave up 5 bases, with 16 bases separating them. The CDR3 length is 15 residues. CDR3 protein: CASSLRQGGLHEQYF. The CDR3 bases that were read are TGTGCCAGCAGCTTACGGCAGGGGGGCCTCCACGAG.

Comment on this clone: The sequence runs out 3 residues before the end of the CDR3; the remainder is reconstructed from the germline J gene. This chain uses TRBV7-8 with TRBJ1-5; possibly TRBD1 for D (5 bases). Germline V gene sequence: CDR1 SGHVS, CDR2 FQNEAQ. Trimming removed 5 bases from V and 5 bases from J, with 7 bases in between. The CDR3 spans 12 residues. The CDR3 reads CASSRDYQPQHF. The covered CDR3 bases are TGTGCCAGCAGCCGGGACTATCAGCCC.

There are many counts of this clone. The read ends 3 residues early relative to the CDR3; the germline J gene fills the gap. This chain connects TRBV4-2 to TRBJ2-2; 10 positions match TRBD2. Germline V lookup: CDR1 LGHNA, CDR2 YNFKEQ. This CDR3 has 17 residues. With 4 bases clipped from V and 7 bases from J, the junction kept 12 bases outside the gene matches. The sequenced part of the CDR3 DNA is TGTGCCAGCAGCCCAATAGAAGCGGGAGGGCAGGGCGGGGAG. Residues: CASSPIEAGGQGGE. The entire CDR3 protein reads CASSPIEAGGQGGELFF.

This clone came up many times. The read terminates 3 residues before the CDR3 end, so the remaining end is supplied by the germline J gene. The rearrangement joins TRBV6-2 or TRBV6-3 to TRBJ2-1; 7 nucleotides agree with TRBD1. The V segment lost 5 bases and the J segment 8 bases; nucleotides outside the gene matches: 12. Germline V CDR1 and CDR2: MNHEY, SVGEGT. This CDR3 spans 15 amino acids. The sequenced part of the CDR3 DNA is TGTGCCAGCAGTAAAGGACAGGCTGGCTTCGATGAG. It specifies CASSKGQAGFDE. The entire CDR3 protein reads CASSKGQAGFDEQFF.

This clone was counted ten times or more. The sequenced fragment ends 3 residues before the CDR3 boundary, so the rest is inferred from the germline J gene. The V and J genes are TRBV29-1 and TRBJ1-2; D perhaps matches TRBD1 (5 bases). From germline, CDR1 is SQVTM and CDR2 ANQGSEA. The CDR3 length is 12 residues. Incomplete CDR3 DNA: TGCAGCGTTGAAGATGGACACGGGGGC. Translating gives CSVEDGHGG. The entire CDR3 reads CSVEDGHGGYTF.

Many counts were recorded for this clone. Coverage ceases 3 residues before the CDR3 finishes, and the germline J gene fills in the end. The chain carries TRBV12-5 and TRBJ2-1, with TRBD1 identical over 7 bases. Germline CDR1 is LGHNT and CDR2 is FRNRAP. The V and J ends lost 2 bases and 7 bases, in that order; junction bases with no gene match: 11. The CDR3 consists of 16 residues. The sequenced CDR3 bases are TGTGCTAGTGGTTTGCACCCCGGGACAGACACTAATGAG. Its translation: CASGLHPGTDTNE. The whole CDR3 region reads CASGLHPGTDTNEQFF.

This clone has ten or more counts. The read is 3 residues too short to cover the CDR3 end, so that end is filled in from the germline J gene. The chain combines TRBV29-1 with TRBJ2-7; 7 positions match TRBD1. V lost 1 base to trimming and J lost 1 base; unmatched junction nucleotides: 4. The CDR3 has 14 amino acids. Germline values: CDR1 SQVTM, CDR2 ANQGSEA. CDR3 in amino acids: CSVEGAQGSYEQYF. The covered CDR3 bases are TGCAGCGTTGAAGGGGCACAGGGGTCCTACGAG.

As for this clone: The CDR3 end falls 3 residues outside the read, so it is completed with the germline J gene. The gene calls are TRBV2 and TRBJ1-5, with 7 bases lining up with TRBD1. Germline CDR1 and CDR2: SNHLY and FYNNEI. The CDR3 is made up of 15 amino acids. Unmatched junction bases numbered 11, after V lost 6 bases and J lost 6 bases. Partial CDR3 DNA: TGTGCCAGCAGGGATAACAGGGGTGAGGGTCAGCCC. This translates into CASRDNRGEGQP. The whole CDR3 protein reads CASRDNRGEGQPQHF.

This clone was detected ten times or more. The CDR3 end falls 3 residues outside the read, so it is completed with the germline J gene. The chain has TRBV27 and TRBJ2-3; D is possibly TRBD1 (6 bases). The CDR3 has 16 amino acids. V shed 6 bases and J shed 1 base, with 17 bases lying between them. Germline CDR1 and CDR2: MNHEY and SMNVEV (reference sequence). The CDR3 is CASSWARGKGTDTQYF. The sequenced CDR3 bases are TGTGCCAGCAGCTGGGCCAGGGGTAAGGGCACAGATACG.

In this sample, this clone turned up many times. From the germline J gene comes the end of the CDR3, since the read stops 3 residues before it. This chain joins TRBV6-2 or TRBV6-3 and TRBJ2-5; D possibly corresponds to TRBD1 (6 bases). The CDR3 loop spans 15 amino acids. Trimming took off 2 bases at V and 7 bases at J, with 17 bases between the two ends. CDR1 is MNHEY, CDR2 SVGEGT, per germline. The CDR3 bases that were read are TGTGCCAGCAGTTACCAGGGGACCAGCCTAGGGACC. This encodes CASSYQGTSLGT. The complete CDR3 sequence is CASSYQGTSLGTQYF.

The sample holds many counts of this clone. The sequence runs out 3 residues before the end of the CDR3; the remainder is reconstructed from the germline J gene. This rearrangement joins TRBV15 to TRBJ1-5; D uncertain. Trimming cost V 5 bases and J 8 bases, with 16 bases left between them. Germline V gives CDR1 LNHNV, CDR2 YYDKDF (reference sequence). The CDR3 consists of 14 residues. The CDR3 is CATSPPVRGEPQHF. CDR3 bases read: TGTGCCACCAGCCCCCCGGTCCGCGGGGAGCCC.

Concerning this clone: The CDR3 end is not reached by the read, which stops 3 residues before it; the germline J gene fills it in. This rearrangement joins TRBV19 to TRBJ2-4; 7 nucleotides line up with TRBD2. Germline-derived CDR1 and CDR2 are LNHDA and SQIVND (reference sequence). The CDR3 extends over 16 amino acids. CDR3 DNA, as far as it was read: TGTGCCAGTACGGGAGAGGGAGGGGAAATAGGATATGGT. It specifies CASTGEGGEIGYG. The whole CDR3 protein reads CASTGEGGEIGYGQYF.

This clone was detected many times. The read halts 3 residues ahead of the CDR3 end, with the missing end drawn from the germline J gene. V gene TRBV13 combines with J gene TRBJ2-7; D is unresolved. The germline CDR1 and CDR2 sequences are PRHDT and FYEKMQ (reference sequence). Trimming took off 5 bases at V and 1 base at J, with 9 bases between the two ends. This CDR3 is 13 amino acids long. The CDR3 protein is CASSPRWSYEQYF. The covered CDR3 bases are TGTGCCAGCAGCCCCCGGTGGTCCTACGAG.

This clone has ten or more counts. The CDR3 is cut off 3 residues early in the read; its end comes from the germline J gene. This chain joins TRBV20-1 and TRBJ2-7; TRBD2 agrees at 11 bases. The CDR3 extends over 16 amino acids. J gave up 0 bases and V 4 bases, and 8 bases lay outside the gene matches. Germline lookup yields CDR1 DFQATT and CDR2 SNEGSKA (reference sequence). Incomplete CDR3 DNA: TGCAGTGCTACCGGGACTAGCGGCTTAAGCTCCTACGAG. Protein: CSATGTSGLSSYE. The entire CDR3 protein is CSATGTSGLSSYEQYF.

At least ten counts were recorded for this clone. The read gets to within 3 residues of the CDR3 end, and the germline J gene fills in the rest. This chain uses TRBV5-1 with TRBJ2-1, with 10 bases matching TRBD1. There are 16 residues in the CDR3. Germline V gene data show CDR1 as SGHRS and CDR2 as YFSETQ. After removal of 0 bases from V and 5 bases from J, the junction contained 5 bases not matched to a gene. The CDR3 loop is CASSLGRDRGHNEQFF. The sequenced CDR3 bases are TGCGCCAGCAGCTTGGGGAGGGACAGGGGACACAATGAG.